These 15 T cell receptor beta chains were all obtained from the same sample, sequenced in a study of T-cell reconstitution after alpha-beta-depleted transplantation in children. Unique molecular identifiers featured in how the TCRbeta library was prepared. TCRdb called the PCR reads again in MiXCR, with one record for every CDR3 protein. Altogether fewer than 700,000 distinct CDR3 sequences are present, 13% being singletons, with the ten largest covering over 2%. Sequenced here: PBMCs, mostly from graft donor cells, sampled 360 days after TCRalphabeta/CD19-depleted stem cell transplant. Receptor source: a male patient under 18 who had a stem cell transplant for acute myeloid leukemia, so the T cells may come from the graft donor.

The sample holds a few counts of this clonotype. V gene TRBV20-1 combines with J gene TRBJ2-7; 7 nucleotides align to TRBD1. The ends lost 6 bases at V and 5 bases at J; junction bases unmatched: 13. CDR1 and CDR2 from the germline V gene are DFQATT and SNEGSKA (reference sequence). The CDR3 consists of 14 residues. The CDR3, as DNA: TGCAGTGCCACGGGACAGTTGCACTTCGACGAGCAGTACTTC. Amino acids: CSATGQLHFDEQYF.

The genes are TRBV7-2 and TRBJ2-7, with 9 bases aligning to TRBD2. V lost 1 base and J lost 2; bases outside the gene matches: 3. This CDR3 comprises 15 residues. CDR1 and CDR2 (germline): SGHTA, FQGNSA. CDR3 sequence: CASSLVSSGAYEQYF. CDR3 sequence (DNA): TGTGCCAGCAGCTTAGTTTCTAGCGGGGCCTACGAGCAGTACTTC.

This clonotype turned up a few times. The rearrangement joins TRBV4-2 to TRBJ2-7; weak D call: TRBD2 (6 bases). V gave up 4 bases and J gave up 2 bases, with 18 bases separating them. The CDR3 is 16 amino acids. Germline values: CDR1 LGHNA, CDR2 YNFKEQ. CDR3 loop: CASSPGRGGVAYEQYF. CDR3 in DNA: TGTGCCAGCAGCCCAGGGCGAGGAGGGGTGGCCTACGAGCAGTACTTC.

This clonotype came up a few times. The V gene is TRBV4-3, the J gene TRBJ2-3; D is undetermined. The germline V and J ends were trimmed by 0 bases and 0 bases, with 7 bases remaining between them. The length of the CDR3 is 15 residues. Germline V gene data show CDR1 as LGHNA and CDR2 as YSLEER. CDR3 coding DNA: TGCGCCAGCAGCCAAGAACACGCTAGCACAGATACGCAGTATTTT. It encodes CASSQEHASTDTQYF.

This clonotype was counted ten times or more. The chain carries TRBV12-3 or TRBV12-4 and TRBJ2-5; 11 nucleotides align to TRBD1. V lost 5 bases and J lost 5; bases outside the gene matches: 7. CDR3 length equals 15 residues. The DNA for the CDR3 is TGTGCCAGCAGTCCCCGGGACAGGGGGAGCGAGACCCAGTACTTC. Translation: CASSPRDRGSETQYF.

This clonotype came up a few times. The chain uses TRBV20-1 and TRBJ2-3, with 8 bases matching TRBD2. CDR1 and CDR2 (germline): DFQATT, SNEGSKA (reference sequence). With 6 bases clipped from V and 4 bases from J, the junction kept 18 bases outside the gene matches. This CDR3 comprises 17 residues. The CDR3 DNA is TGCAGTGCAACAATCCTAGCGGGCTCCCCGGGGGCAGATACGCAGTATTTT. Translating it yields CSATILAGSPGADTQYF.

This clonotype has ten or more counts. The J gene is TRBJ2-7, the V gene TRBV5-6, with D hard to call. Germline V gives CDR1 SGHDT, CDR2 YYEEEE. The CDR3 consists of 18 residues. The V and J ends lost 0 bases and 5 bases respectively, with 24 bases between them. The chain's CDR3 is CASSLGGPVGWPPDEQYF. The CDR3 DNA sequence: TGTGCCAGCAGCTTGGGAGGTCCAGTCGGGTGGCCTCCCGACGAGCAGTACTTC.

This clonotype was seen more than once but under ten times. This sequence joins TRBV3-1 and TRBJ2-1; 8 positions match TRBD2. V shed 1 base and J 5 bases; nucleotides not matched to a gene: 7. Germline loops: CDR1 LGHDT, CDR2 YNNKEL (reference sequence). CDR3 length: 16 amino acids. Written as DNA, the CDR3 is TGTGCCAGCAGCCAAGGAACGGGAGGGCTCGACAATGAGCAGTTCTTC. As protein: CASSQGTGGLDNEQFF.

The chain uses TRBV5-6 and TRBJ2-2; 10 bases are shared with TRBD1. The CDR3 sequence is 16 residues long. V was clipped by 0 bases and J by 3 bases; unmatched bases: 2. Germline CDR1 reads SGHDT; CDR2 reads YYEEEE. The CDR3 DNA sequence: TGTGCCAGCAGCTTGGCCGGACAGGGGGACACCGGGGAGCTGTTTTTT. Translation gives CASSLAGQGDTGELFF.

There are a few counts of this clonotype. The chain carries TRBV6-2 or TRBV6-3 and TRBJ2-1; TRBD2 matches at 8 bases. The CDR3 consists of 17 residues. Germline V gives CDR1 MNHEY, CDR2 SVGEGT. After removal of 2 bases from V and 6 bases from J, the junction contained 12 bases not matched to a gene. This CDR3 is CASSYVPLAGRVNEQFF. CDR3 DNA: TGTGCCAGCAGTTACGTGCCTTTAGCGGGAAGAGTCAATGAGCAGTTCTTC.

This clonotype appeared many times. The CDR3 DNA follows: TGCAGCGCACTAGCGCTTAACAATGAGCAGTTCTTC. It codes for CSALALNNEQFF. The chain employs TRBV29-1 and TRBJ2-1; 7 bases line up with TRBD2. The CDR3 has 12 amino acids. Germline lookup yields CDR1 SQVTM and CDR2 ANQGSEA. V was clipped by 7 bases and J by 5 bases; unmatched bases: 5.

This clonotype has just a few counts. This chain connects TRBV18 to TRBJ2-3; D is undetermined. The CDR3 is 12 amino acids. CDR1 and CDR2 (germline): KGHSH, LQKENI. Trimming stripped 3 bases from V and 4 bases from J, with 5 bases between. The DNA of the CDR3 is TGTGCCAGCTCACCGGCGTCAGATACGCAGTATTTT. It is translated as CASSPASDTQYF.

This clonotype has only a few counts. This chain links TRBV10-3 with TRBJ2-2, with 8 bases that match TRBD1. This CDR3 comprises 16 residues. Germline trimming cut 6 bases from V and 1 base from J; bases unmatched to any gene: 7. Looked up from germline, CDR1 is ENHRY and CDR2 is SYGVKD. CDR3: CAISTFRGQNTGELFF. The DNA for the CDR3 is TGTGCCATCAGCACGTTCAGGGGGCAGAACACCGGGGAGCTGTTTTTT.

This clonotype showed up just a few times. The chain employs TRBV28 and TRBJ2-2; weak D call: TRBD2 (5 bases). V was trimmed by 3 bases and J by 8 bases, leaving 7 bases between them. The CDR3 totals 12 residues. CDR1 and CDR2 from the germline V gene are MDHEN and SYDVKM. Here the CDR3 reads CASSLDSGELFF. CDR3 DNA: TGTGCCAGCAGTTTGGACTCTGGGGAGCTGTTTTTT. The full variable domain, completed using reference TRBV28 and TRBJ2-2, is DVKVTQSSRYLVKRTGEKVFLECVQDMDHENMFWYRQDPGLGLRLIYFSYDVKMKEKGDIPEGYSVSREKKERFSLILESASTNQTSMYLCASSLDSGELFFGEGSRLTVL.

The genes are TRBV7-8 and TRBJ2-7; TRBD2 matches 13 bases. Per germline, CDR1 SGHVS and CDR2 FQNEAQ. With 5 bases clipped from V and 7 bases from J, the junction kept 11 bases outside the gene matches. The CDR3 has 16 residues. As DNA, the CDR3 is TGTGCCAGCAGCACACGAGGACTAGCGGGAGCTGGGGAGCAGTACTTC. Protein sequence: CASSTRGLAGAGEQYF.